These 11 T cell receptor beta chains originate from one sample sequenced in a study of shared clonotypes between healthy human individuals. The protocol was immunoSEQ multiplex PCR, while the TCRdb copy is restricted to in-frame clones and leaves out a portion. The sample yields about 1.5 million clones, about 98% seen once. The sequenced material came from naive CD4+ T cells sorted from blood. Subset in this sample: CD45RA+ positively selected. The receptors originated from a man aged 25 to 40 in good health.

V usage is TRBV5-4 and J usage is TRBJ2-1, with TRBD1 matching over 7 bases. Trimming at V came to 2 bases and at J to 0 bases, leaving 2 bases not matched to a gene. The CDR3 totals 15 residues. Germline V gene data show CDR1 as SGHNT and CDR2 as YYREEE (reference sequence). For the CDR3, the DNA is TGTGCCAGCAGCTTAAGACAGGGCTCCTACAATGAGCAGTTCTTC. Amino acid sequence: CASSLRQGSYNEQFF. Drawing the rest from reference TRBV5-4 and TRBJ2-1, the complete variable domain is ETGVTQSPTHLIKTRGQQVTLRCSSQSGHNTVSWYQQALGQGPQFIFQYYREEENGRGNFPPRFSGLQFPNYSSELNVNALELDDSALYLCASSLRQGSYNEQFFGPGTRLTVL.

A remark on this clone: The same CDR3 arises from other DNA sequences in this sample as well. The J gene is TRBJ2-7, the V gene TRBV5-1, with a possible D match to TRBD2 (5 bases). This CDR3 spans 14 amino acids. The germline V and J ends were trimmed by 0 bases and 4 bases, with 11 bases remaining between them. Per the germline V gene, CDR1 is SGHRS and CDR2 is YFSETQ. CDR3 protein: CASSLVGSAYEQYF. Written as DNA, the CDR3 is TGCGCCAGCAGCTTGGTTGGGAGTGCATACGAGCAGTACTTC.

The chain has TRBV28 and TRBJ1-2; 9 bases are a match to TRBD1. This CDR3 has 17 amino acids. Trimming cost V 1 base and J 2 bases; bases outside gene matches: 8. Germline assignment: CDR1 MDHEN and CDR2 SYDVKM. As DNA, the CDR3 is TGTGCCAGCAGTTTATCCGGGGGGACAGGGTTAAACTATGGCTACACCTTC. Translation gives CASSLSGGTGLNYGYTF.

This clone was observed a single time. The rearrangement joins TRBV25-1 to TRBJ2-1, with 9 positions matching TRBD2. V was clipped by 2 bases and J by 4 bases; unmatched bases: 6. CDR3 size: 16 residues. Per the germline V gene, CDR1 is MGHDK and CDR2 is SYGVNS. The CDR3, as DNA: TGTGCCAGCAGTGAAATCAGGGCGGGAGGGTACAATGAGCAGTTCTTC. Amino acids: CASSEIRAGGYNEQFF.

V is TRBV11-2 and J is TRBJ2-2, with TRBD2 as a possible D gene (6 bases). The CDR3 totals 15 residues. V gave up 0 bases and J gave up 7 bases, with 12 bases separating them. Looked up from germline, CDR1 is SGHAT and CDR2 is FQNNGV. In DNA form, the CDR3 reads TGTGCCAGCAGCTTAGAGGGAGCGGGTAACGGGGAGCTGTTTTTT. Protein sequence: CASSLEGAGNGELFF.

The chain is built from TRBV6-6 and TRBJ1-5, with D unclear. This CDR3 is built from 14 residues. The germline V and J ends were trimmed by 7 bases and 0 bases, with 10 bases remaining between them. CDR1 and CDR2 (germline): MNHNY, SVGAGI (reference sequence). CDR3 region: CASTAHLSNQPQHF. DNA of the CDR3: TGTGCCAGCACGGCGCACCTTAGCAATCAGCCCCAGCATTTT.

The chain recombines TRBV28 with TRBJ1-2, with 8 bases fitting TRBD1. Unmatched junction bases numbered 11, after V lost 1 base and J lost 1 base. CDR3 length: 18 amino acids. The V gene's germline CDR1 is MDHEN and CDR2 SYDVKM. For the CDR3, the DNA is TGTGCCAGCAGTTTATTACGCGTGGACAGGGTGCTTAACTATGGCTACACCTTC. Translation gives CASSLLRVDRVLNYGYTF.

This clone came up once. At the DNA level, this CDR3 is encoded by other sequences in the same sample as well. DNA for the CDR3: TGTGCCAGCAGTTTGGGGGGGAGAGTCTACGAGCAGTACTTC. Translation: CASSLGGRVYEQYF. The chain joins TRBV28 to TRBJ2-7; 7 positions match TRBD2. Germline CDR1 MDHEN, CDR2 SYDVKM. V trimming: 3 bases; J trimming: 3 bases; junction bases outside the gene matches: 5. The CDR3 totals 14 residues.

This CDR3 is CASSLKLATNEQFF. CDR3 in DNA: TGTGCCAGCAGCTTAAAACTAGCGACAAATGAGCAGTTCTTC. The V and J genes are TRBV7-2 and TRBJ2-1; TRBD2 matches 7 bases. The length of the CDR3 is 14 residues. The V gene end was trimmed by 2 bases and the J gene end by 7 bases; junction bases not matched to a gene: 5. Germline V lookup: CDR1 SGHTA, CDR2 FQGNSA.

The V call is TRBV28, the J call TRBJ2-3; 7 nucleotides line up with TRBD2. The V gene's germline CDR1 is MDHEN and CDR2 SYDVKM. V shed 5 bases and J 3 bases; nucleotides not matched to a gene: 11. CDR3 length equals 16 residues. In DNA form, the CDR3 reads TGTGCCAGCAGTCCGGGACTAAGACGGCTGACAGATACGCAGTATTTT. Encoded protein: CASSPGLRRLTDTQYF.

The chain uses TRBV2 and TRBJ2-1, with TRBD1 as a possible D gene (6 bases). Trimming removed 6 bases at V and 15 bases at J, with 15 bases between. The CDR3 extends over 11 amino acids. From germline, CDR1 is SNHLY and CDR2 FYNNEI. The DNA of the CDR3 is TGTGCCAGCAGGTTGGACAGAAGGCCGTTCTTC. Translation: CASRLDRRPFF.